This paragraph covers one TCR beta chain sequence. Its matching antigen is unknown. PCR primers comprised 60 Vbeta and 13 Jbeta primers. Method: immunoSEQ multiplex PCR; TCRdb's copy keeps in-frame clones and lacks some. In total, the table holds tens of thousands of clones. This specimen belongs to a study of cytomegalovirus exposure and HLA in healthy donors. As for the study in general: Out of 300 to 500 genotyped donors, less than 85% belonged to the Caucasian-associated ancestry cluster.

Study-wide results and caveats: There were 150 to 200 TCR beta chains listed as cytomegalovirus-associated.

CDR1 is MNHEY, CDR2 SVGAGI, per germline. This CDR3 comprises 13 residues. V gave up 5 bases and J gave up 7 bases, with 15 bases separating them. The V call is TRBV6-5, the J call TRBJ2-7, with D maybe TRBD2 (6 bases). What was sequenced was PBMCs. The receptor's source is a man aged 40-49 years in good health and CMV-seropositive. CDR3 protein: CASSDRETKEQYF. The CDR3 DNA reads as TGTGCCAGCAGTGACCGGGAGACAAAGGAGCAGTACTTC.